This T cell receptor (beta chain) was recorded in a study of sequential checkpoint blockade in melanoma. In the study overall: First-line arms were nivolumab then ipilimumab, or the reverse, randomized 1:1. After nivolumab or ipilimumab alone, around 24 patients had week-13 rebiopsies.

The treatment is: randomized to nivolumab then ipilimumab (arm A) or the reverse (arm B). There are a few counts of this clone. The germline V gene encodes CDR1 SGHNT and CDR2 YENEEA. The CDR3 is 14 residues long. Trimming took off 1 base at V and 4 bases at J, with 8 bases between the two ends. Sequencing used immunoSEQ multiplex PCR; TCRdb keeps in-frame clones, though not all of them. The sample lists under 6,000 clones; around 30% were seen once. The chain combines TRBV11-3 with TRBJ2-1, with D possibly TRBD2 on 5 matching bases. The sequencing used tumor tissue (inferred from file names), collected from a patient given nivolumab and ipilimumab in sequence. The receptor's source is a human donor with melanoma. CDR3 region: CASSLVLDYNEQFF. As DNA, the CDR3 is TGTGCCAGCAGCTTAGTACTAGATTACAATGAGCAGTTCTTC.